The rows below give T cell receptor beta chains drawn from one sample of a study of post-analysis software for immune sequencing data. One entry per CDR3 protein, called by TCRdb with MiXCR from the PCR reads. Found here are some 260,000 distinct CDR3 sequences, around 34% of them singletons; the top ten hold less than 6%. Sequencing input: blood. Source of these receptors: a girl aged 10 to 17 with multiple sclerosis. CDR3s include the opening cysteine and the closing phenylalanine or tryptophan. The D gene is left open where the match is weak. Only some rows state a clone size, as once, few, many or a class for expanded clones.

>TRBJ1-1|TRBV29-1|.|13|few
TGCAGCGTTTCAGGGGTAAGGAACACTGAAGCTTTCTTT
CSVSGVRNTEAFF
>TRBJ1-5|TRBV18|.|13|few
TGTGCCAGCTCACAGGGCCCCGGATGGCCCCAGCATTTT
CASSQGPGWPQHF
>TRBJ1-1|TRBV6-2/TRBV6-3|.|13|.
TGTGCCAGCAGTTTACAGGGTCGTGCTGAAGCTTTCTTT
CASSLQGRAEAFF
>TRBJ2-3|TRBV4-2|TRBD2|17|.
TGTGCCAGCAGCCAAGATCTACTAGCGGGAGGTTCAGATACGCAGTATTTT
CASSQDLLAGGSDTQYF
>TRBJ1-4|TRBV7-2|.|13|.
TGTGCCAGCAGCTTGCAGGGGTCACCCCCACTGTTTTTT
CASSLQGSPPLFF
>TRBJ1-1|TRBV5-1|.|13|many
TGCGCCAGCAGCCCAAGTGGGGACACTGAAGCTTTCTTT
CASSPSGDTEAFF
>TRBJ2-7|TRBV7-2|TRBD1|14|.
TGTGCCAGCACAAGGGACAGGAGCTCCTACGAGCAGTACTTC
CASTRDRSSYEQYF
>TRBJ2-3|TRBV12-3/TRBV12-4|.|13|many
TGTGCCAGCAGTTTCAGGGGAGGGTATACGCAGTATTTT
CASSFRGGYTQYF
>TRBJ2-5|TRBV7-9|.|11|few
TGTGCCAGCAGCTTATTCGGAGAGCAGTACTTC
CASSLFGEQYF
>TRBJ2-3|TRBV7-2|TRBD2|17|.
TGTGCCAGCAGCTTGCTAACTAGCGGGGCCCTCAGGCATACGCAGTATTTT
CASSLLTSGALRHTQYF
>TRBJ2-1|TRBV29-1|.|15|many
TGCAGCGTTGGTGGATGGGGGAGCTCCTACAATGAGCAGTTCTTC
CSVGGWGSSYNEQFF
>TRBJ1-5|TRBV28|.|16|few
TGTGCCAGCAGTTTCCCGGAAGGGAGCATCAATCAGCCCCAGCATTTT
CASSFPEGSINQPQHF
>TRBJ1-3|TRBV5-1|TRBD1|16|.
TGCGCCAGCAGCTTGGATGGGACAGGGGCCGGAAACACCATATATTTT
CASSLDGTGAGNTIYF
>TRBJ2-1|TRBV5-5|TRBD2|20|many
TGTGCCAGCAGGTACCCTAGCGGGAGGCTTTCGGATATGCCGTTCAATGAGCAGTTCTTC
CASRYPSGRLSDMPFNEQFF
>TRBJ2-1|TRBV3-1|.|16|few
TGTGCCAGCAGCCCACAAGGCTGGGACCTTGGAGATGAGCAGTTCTTC
CASSPQGWDLGDEQFF
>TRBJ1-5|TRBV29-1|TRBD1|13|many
TGCAGCGCTGTGACAGGGAGCAATCAGCCCCAGCATTTT
CSAVTGSNQPQHF
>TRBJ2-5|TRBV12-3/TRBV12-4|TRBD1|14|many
TGTGCCAGCAGTCAAACAGGGGTCCAAGAGACCCAGTACTTC
CASSQTGVQETQYF
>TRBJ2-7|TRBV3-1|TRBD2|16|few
TGTGCCAGCAGCCCGGGAGCGGGGTCCTTCTACAATGAGCAGTACTTC
CASSPGAGSFYNEQYF
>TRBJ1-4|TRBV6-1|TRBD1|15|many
TGTGCCAGCAGTGATCGACAGGGCGGGAATGAAAAACTGTTTTTT
CASSDRQGGNEKLFF
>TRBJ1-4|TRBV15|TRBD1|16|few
TGTGCCACCAGCAGAGATCGGGCAGGGGGCCGAGAAAAACTGTTTTTT
CATSRDRAGGREKLFF
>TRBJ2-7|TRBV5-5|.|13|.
TGTGCCAGCAGCAGACAGGTCCGCCACGAGCAGTACTTC
CASSRQVRHEQYF
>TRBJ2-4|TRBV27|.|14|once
TGTGCCAGCAAGGGTGGAGGGAACGTGGACATCCAGTACTTC
CASKGGGNVDIQYF